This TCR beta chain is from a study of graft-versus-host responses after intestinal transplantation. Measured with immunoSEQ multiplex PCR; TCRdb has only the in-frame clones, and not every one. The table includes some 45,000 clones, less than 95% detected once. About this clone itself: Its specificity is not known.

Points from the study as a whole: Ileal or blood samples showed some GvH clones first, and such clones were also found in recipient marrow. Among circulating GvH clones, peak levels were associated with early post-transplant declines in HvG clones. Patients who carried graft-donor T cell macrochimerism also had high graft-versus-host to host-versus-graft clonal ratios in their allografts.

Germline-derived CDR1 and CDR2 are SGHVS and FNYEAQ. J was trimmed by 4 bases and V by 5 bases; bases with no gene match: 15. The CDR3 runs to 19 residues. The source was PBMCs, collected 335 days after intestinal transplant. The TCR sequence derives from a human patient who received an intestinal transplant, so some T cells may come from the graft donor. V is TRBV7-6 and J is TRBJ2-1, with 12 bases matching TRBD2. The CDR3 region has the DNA TGTGCCAGCAGCGCTCCGGGACTAGCGGGTCCCGCAGGGTACAATGAGCAGTTCTTC. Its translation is CASSAPGLAGPAGYNEQFF. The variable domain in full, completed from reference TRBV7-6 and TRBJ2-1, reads GAGVSQSPRYKVTKRGQDVALRCDPISGHVSLYWYRQALGQGPEFLTYFNYEAQQDKSGLPNDRFSAERPEGSISTLTIQRTEQRDSAMYRCASSAPGLAGPAGYNEQFFGPGTRLTVL.